Included here is one TCR beta chain sequence, with context. V was pared by 4 bases and J by 4 bases, with 6 bases of the junction left unmatched. Germline loops: CDR1 SGHRS, CDR2 YFSETQ. There are 14 residues in the CDR3. Authors' data handling: Estimated nucleated cell counts came from reference gene primer amplification. Profiled with immunoSEQ multiplex PCR; TCRdb holds only in-frame clones, not every one. The V and J calls and clone size come from that table; D and trimming were worked out from the DNA. Among roughly 300,000 clones, 80% to 90% were seen once, and the ten largest hold about 12%. The record originates from a study of blood T cell repertoires in COVID-19. Overall study: Italy, Spain and the United States were the sources of the convalescent and acute COVID-19 samples. Nucleic acid was either cDNA or gDNA, and it came from T cells, B-cell-depleted T cells, or PBMCs.

Patients from Seattle were sampled longitudinally, starting during active infection. The sequenced material came from peripheral blood. The chain employs TRBV5-1 and TRBJ1-2, with 8 positions matching TRBD1. The sequence derives from a woman under 40 with COVID-19, enrolled during active disease. CDR3 region: CASSVAGTGYGYTF. DNA of the CDR3: TGCGCCAGCAGCGTAGCAGGGACAGGCTATGGCTACACCTTC.